Below are 21 T cell receptor beta chains sequenced from a single sample in a study of kidney transplant recipient with SARS-CoV-2 infection (dated by TCRdb to the early 2020s). Sequencing used an Illumina MiSeq. TCRdb trimmed public reads at Q25 via fastp, called clones via MiXCR and kept in-frame beta chains. Each entry merges the rows of one CDR3 protein and shows their most common DNA and genes. The sample records about 240,000 distinct CDR3 sequences, 29% of which are singletons. Under 9.5% of the sample is held by the ten biggest clonotypes. The time point label on this specimen signifies: pre-pandemic baseline sample and day 111 after first positive SARS-CoV-2 test. The sequencing used a blood sample, collected at baseline and around day 110 from a kidney transplant recipient. The source is a young adult male patient who had COVID-19 and was a kidney transplant recipient. After a transplant, some T cells may be of graft donor origin.

Of note for this clonotype: This may be a read error, as it is one base from a much larger clone. The chain has TRBV10-2 and TRBJ1-6; 8 nucleotides align to TRBD1. Trimming took 6 bases from V and 4 from J; bases not matched to a gene: 8. The CDR3 is 16 residues long. Looked up from germline, CDR1 is WSHSY and CDR2 is SAAADI. The CDR3 DNA reads as TGCGCCAGCAGCGTGACAGGGGATGAATATAATTCACCCCTCCACTTT. Translating it yields CASSVTGDEYNSPLHF.

This clonotype was counted at least ten times. The V call is TRBV2, the J call TRBJ2-2, with 9 bases lining up with TRBD1. The ends lost 4 bases at V and 3 bases at J; junction bases unmatched: 0. Germline-derived CDR1 and CDR2 are SNHLY and FYNNEI. The CDR3 consists of 14 residues. CDR3 sequence: CASSGQGDTGELFF. The CDR3 nucleotides read TGTGCCAGCAGTGGACAGGGGGACACCGGGGAGCTGTTTTTT.

Turning to this clonotype: A junction end diverges from the germline sequence, so it may reflect a read error. The rearrangement links TRBV7-9 to TRBJ1-5; D ambiguous. The CDR3 sequence is 13 residues long. CDR1 and CDR2 (germline): SEHNR, FQNEAQ (reference sequence). The CDR3 loop is CAGSLGSNQPQHF. The CDR3 DNA reads TGTGCCGGCAGCTTAGGGTCAAATCAGCCCCAGCATTTT.

V gene TRBV9 combines with J gene TRBJ1-6; no firm D call. Trimming removed 0 bases at V and 10 bases at J, with 17 bases between. Germline V lookup: CDR1 SGDLS, CDR2 YYNGEE. CDR3 length: 16 amino acids. The CDR3 nucleotides are TGTGCCAGCAGCGTAGATCCTGAGGTGGGGAGGTCACCCCTCCACTTT. The encoded protein is CASSVDPEVGRSPLHF. Full variable domain (remainder filled in from reference TRBV9 and TRBJ1-6): DSGVTQTPKHLITATGQRVTLRCSPRSGDLSVYWYQQSLDQGLQFLIQYYNGEERAKGNILERFSAQQFPDLHSELNLSSLELGDSALYFCASSVDPEVGRSPLHFGNGTRLTVT.

About this clonotype itself: A much larger clone lies a single base off, so this may be a read error. The J gene is TRBJ1-1, the V gene TRBV7-6; weak D call: TRBD1 (5 bases). The germline gives CDR1 SGHVS, CDR2 FNYEAQ. V lost 8 bases and J 5 bases, leaving 21 bases between the germline ends. The CDR3 is 15 amino acids. The CDR3 DNA reads TGTGCCAGCGGCCTAACACACGGGGGGGGGACTGAAGCTTTCTTT. Its translation is CASGLTHGGGTEAFF.

This clonotype was found many times. The V and J genes are TRBV6-5 and TRBJ2-2, with a tentative D call TRBD2 (5 bases). Trimming removed 8 bases at V and 4 bases at J, with 11 bases between. The CDR3 is 13 residues long. Germline V gene sequence: CDR1 MNHEY, CDR2 SVGAGI. The CDR3 spells CASGRLITGELFF. The CDR3, as DNA: TGTGCCAGCGGGAGACTAATCACCGGGGAGCTGTTTTTT.

V is TRBV5-3 and J is TRBJ1-2; unclear D gene. Being an ORF, TRBV5-3 has a function that is uncertain. There are 16 residues in the CDR3. Trimming removed 7 bases from V and 4 bases from J, with 23 bases in between. CDR3 sequence reads: CARQIQVVRRTYGYTF. Here the CDR3 DNA reads TGTGCCAGACAGATACAAGTGGTGAGAAGGACCTATGGCTACACCTTC.

This clonotype was seen ten or more times. This chain joins TRBV7-8 and TRBJ1-2, with D unresolved. CDR3 length: 13 residues. Germline CDR1 reads SGHVS; CDR2 reads FQNEAQ. The ends were cut back, 6 bases at V and 4 bases at J, with 12 bases in the middle. The CDR3 reads CASSSGRIYGYTF. Here the CDR3 DNA reads TGTGCCAGCAGTTCCGGACGGATCTATGGCTACACCTTC.

Concerning this clonotype: A much larger clone sits a single nucleotide away, making a read error possible. The CDR3 bases are TGTGCCAGCCCTGTACTTCTTCCACGAAAGACCTATGGCTACACCTTC. This sequence encodes CASPVLLPRKTYGYTF. V and J are TRBV5-8 and TRBJ1-2, with D hard to call. This CDR3 has 16 amino acids. Germline V gene data show CDR1 as SGHTS and CDR2 as YDEGEE. The V and J ends lost 7 bases and 4 bases respectively, with 23 bases between them. Drawing the rest from reference TRBV5-8 and TRBJ1-2, the complete variable domain is EAGVTQSPTHLIKTRGQQATLRCSPISGHTSVYWYQQALGLGLQFLLWYDEGEERNRGNFPPRFSGRQFPNYSSELNVNALELEDSALYLCASPVLLPRKTYGYTFGSGTRLTVV.

In its sample, this clonotype was seen a few times. The J gene is TRBJ2-5, the V gene TRBV7-9; D is unclear. CDR1 is SEHNR, CDR2 FQNEAQ, per germline (reference sequence). The CDR3 has 13 residues. Trimming pared 1 base from V and 3 bases from J, leaving 6 bases between. CDR3: CASSLVQKETQYF. The CDR3 nucleotides are TGTGCCAGCAGCTTAGTACAGAAAGAGACCCAGTACTTC.

In regard to this clonotype: This could be a read error, since a much larger clone is one nucleotide away. This chain connects TRBV7-6 to TRBJ1-2; D not resolved. There are 17 residues in the CDR3. Germline values: CDR1 SGHVS, CDR2 FNYEAQ. The CDR3 loop is CAGSNSYESRKTYGYTF. The CDR3 DNA is TGTGCCGGCAGCAACTCCTATGAATCTCGAAAGACCTATGGCTACACCTTC.

This clonotype appeared a few times. This may arise from a read error, as a much more abundant clone is one base away. The V and J genes are TRBV7-1 and TRBJ1-2; D is unclear. TRBV7-1 is recorded as an ORF, its role being uncertain. CDR3 length equals 17 residues. The CDR3 sequence is CARSLSHHEGKTYGYTF. The CDR3, as DNA: TGTGCCAGGAGCTTGAGCCATCACGAGGGAAAGACCTATGGCTACACCTTC.

This clonotype showed up many times. The chain carries TRBV21-1 and TRBJ2-3. TRBV21-1 is a pseudogene segment. The CDR3 is 17 amino acids. The CDR3 DNA sequence: TGTGCCAGCAGCTATGGAATAGCTACAGTCATGCAAGATACGCAGTATTTT. Protein sequence: CASSYGIATVMQDTQYF.

Notes on this clonotype: A much larger clone lies one base from this, so it may be a read error. The chain employs TRBV7-6 and TRBJ2-7; 11 nucleotides agree with TRBD1. V lost 7 bases to trimming and J lost 7 bases; unmatched junction nucleotides: 12. Germline V CDR1 and CDR2: SGHVS, FNYEAQ. This CDR3 is built from 15 residues. The CDR3 loop is CASNPTGTGGFEQYF. The DNA for the CDR3 is TGTGCCAGCAACCCAACCGGGACAGGGGGGTTTGAGCAGTACTTC.

As for this clonotype: Just one base apart from a much larger clone, this may be a read error. The genes are TRBV11-2 and TRBJ2-4; no reliable D call. The CDR3 sequence is 14 residues long. From germline, CDR1 is SGHAT and CDR2 FQNNGV. The CDR3 coding sequence is TGTGTCAGCAGCTCCCGTCTAGCCAAAAACATTCAGTACTTC. Amino acid sequence: CVSSSRLAKNIQYF.

The chain carries TRBV20-1 and TRBJ2-6, with a weak D call TRBD1 (6 bases). Trimming stripped 1 base from V and 2 bases from J, with 15 bases between. Germline V lookup: CDR1 DFQATT, CDR2 SNEGSKA (reference sequence). This CDR3 has 17 residues. Here the CDR3 DNA reads TGCAGTGCTAGAGTGGACAGTTCCATAGCTGGGGCCAACGTCCTGACTTTC. Amino acid sequence: CSARVDSSIAGANVLTF.

This clonotype occurred a few times. This chain joins TRBV6-5 and TRBJ2-1; D possibly matches TRBD1 or TRBD2 (5 bases each). The V gene's germline CDR1 is MNHEY and CDR2 SVGAGI. The CDR3 has 14 amino acids. Trimming took off 5 bases at V and 9 bases at J, with 17 bases between the two ends. CDR3 residues: CASSESWGGGEQFF. The DNA of the CDR3 is TGTGCCAGCAGTGAATCGTGGGGTGGGGGTGAGCAGTTCTTC.

The V and J genes are TRBV28 and TRBJ2-1; a weak D match, TRBD2 (6 bases). CDR1 is MDHEN and CDR2 is SYDVKM in the germline V gene. The CDR3 has 16 amino acids. Trimming removed 3 bases at V and 5 bases at J, with 17 bases between. The CDR3 DNA sequence: TGTGCCAGCAGTTTCGTTCTGAAGCGGGTGGACAATGAGCAGTTCTTC. It is translated as CASSFVLKRVDNEQFF.

This clonotype was counted a few times. V usage is TRBV11-1 and J usage is TRBJ1-1; TRBD1 matches at 12 bases. The V segment lost 3 bases and the J segment 5 bases; nucleotides outside the gene matches: 10. This CDR3 comprises 17 residues. Per the germline V gene, CDR1 is SGHAT and CDR2 is FQDESV (reference sequence). DNA for the CDR3: TGTGCCAGCAGCTTTTCGGGACAGGGGGCGTTTGTTACTGAAGCTTTCTTT. Amino acid sequence: CASSFSGQGAFVTEAFF.

Concerning this clonotype: This may come from a read error, since a much larger clone is one base off. CDR3 nucleotides: TGTGCCAACAGTTTTCTACGGCCACACGAGCAGTACTTC. It translates to CANSFLRPHEQYF. The gene calls are TRBV12-3 or TRBV12-4 and TRBJ2-7; D not resolved. This CDR3 is 13 amino acids long.

This clonotype was picked up many times. DNA for the CDR3: TGTGCCAGCAGCTGGGGACAGGCTGATCTTGGCTACACCTTC. Protein: CASSWGQADLGYTF. This chain uses TRBV3-1 with TRBJ1-2; TRBD1 aligns across 8 bases. Germline V gene data show CDR1 as LGHDT and CDR2 as YNNKEL (reference sequence). V shed 5 bases and J 7 bases; nucleotides not matched to a gene: 9. The CDR3 extends over 14 amino acids.